The 10 T cell receptor beta chains presented below share a single source sample, sequenced in a study of blood T cell repertoires in COVID-19. TCRdb's table, derived via immunoSEQ multiplex PCR, lists solely in-frame clones and lacks some. The sample contains 180,000 or so clones, over 70% of which appear only once. Sequencing used PBMCs or T cells enriched from blood (not recorded which). These receptors all come from a man aged 45-65 years who had recovered from COVID-19.

The chain couples TRBV28 to TRBJ2-3; 7 positions match TRBD1. The germline CDR1 and CDR2 sequences are MDHEN and SYDVKM. This CDR3 comprises 13 residues. With 5 bases clipped from V and 7 bases from J, the junction kept 6 bases outside the gene matches. CDR3 region: CASSPSQGNTQYF. In nucleotides, the CDR3 is TGTGCCAGCAGTCCATCACAGGGGAATACGCAGTATTTT.

V usage is TRBV30 and J usage is TRBJ1-6, with unresolved D. V was clipped by 4 bases and J by 14 bases, with 15 bases between them. CDR1 is GTSNPN, CDR2 SVGIG, per germline (reference sequence). This CDR3 is 12 amino acids long. The CDR3 DNA is TGTGCCTGGAAGAAATACAATCGATCCCTCCACTTT. Amino acid sequence: CAWKKYNRSLHF.

This clone was counted between two and nine times. This chain joins TRBV7-9 and TRBJ1-2; D gene unclear. The germline CDR1 and CDR2 sequences are SEHNR and FQNEAQ (reference sequence). Trimming took 1 base from V and 8 from J, leaving 11 bases between them. The CDR3 extends over 13 amino acids. CDR3 residues: CASSLGRAGGYTF. CDR3 nucleotide sequence: TGTGCCAGCAGCTTAGGGAGGGCTGGCGGCTACACCTTC.

V gene TRBV2 combines with J gene TRBJ2-3; TRBD2 matches at 9 bases. Germline-derived CDR1 and CDR2 are SNHLY and FYNNEI. V lost 10 bases to trimming and J lost 1 base; unmatched junction nucleotides: 12. The CDR3 runs to 16 residues. The CDR3 sequence: CATDRGGLAGTDTQYF. The CDR3 nucleotides read TGTGCCACGGATCGGGGGGGACTAGCAGGCACAGATACGCAGTATTTT. The full variable domain, rest sourced from reference TRBV2 and TRBJ2-3, is EPEVTQTPSHQVTQMGQEVILRCVPISNHLYFYWYRQILGQKVEFLVSFYNNEISEKSEIFDDQFSVERPDGSNFTLKIRSTKLEDSAMYFCATDRGGLAGTDTQYFGPGTRLTVL.

The rearrangement uses TRBV4-2 and TRBJ1-2; weak D call: TRBD1 (5 bases). This CDR3 has 15 residues. Per germline, CDR1 LGHNA and CDR2 YNFKEQ. V shed 0 bases and J shed 6 bases, with 14 bases lying between them. In DNA, the CDR3 is TGTGCCAGCAGCCAAGAATGGAGCAGGGAGGATGGCTACACCTTC. Its protein product is CASSQEWSREDGYTF.

V and J are TRBV5-1 and TRBJ1-4; 9 bases agree with TRBD1. Trimming removed 1 base from V and 8 bases from J; junction bases left unmatched: 6. Germline loops: CDR1 SGHRS, CDR2 YFSETQ. The CDR3 spans 15 residues. The CDR3 nucleotides are TGCGCCAGCAGCTTGATGGGACAGGGTGGCGAAAAACTGTTTTTT. It encodes CASSLMGQGGEKLFF.

The chain links TRBV7-9 to TRBJ2-2, with 8 positions matching TRBD1. J gave up 1 base and V 7 bases, and 5 bases lay outside the gene matches. Germline V gives CDR1 SEHNR, CDR2 FQNEAQ (reference sequence). This CDR3 is built from 15 residues. The CDR3 DNA follows: TGTGCCAGCAATGTGGGGACAGGGAACACCGGGGAGCTGTTTTTT. Translation gives CASNVGTGNTGELFF.

The J gene is TRBJ1-6, the V gene TRBV7-6; no firm D call. Trimming removed 2 bases from V and 7 bases from J, with 18 bases in between. Per germline, CDR1 SGHVS and CDR2 FNYEAQ. This CDR3 has 17 amino acids. CDR3 residues: CASSLNQVGIGNSPLHF. The CDR3 bases are TGTGCCAGCAGCTTAAATCAGGTCGGGATAGGAAATTCACCCCTCCACTTT.

This sequence joins TRBV9 and TRBJ2-1; a possible D gene is TRBD2 (5 bases). V lost 0 bases and J 4 bases, leaving 5 bases between the germline ends. Looked up from germline, CDR1 is SGDLS and CDR2 is YYNGEE. This CDR3 is built from 13 residues. The CDR3, as DNA: TGTGCCAGCAGCGTAGGGACTTACAATGAGCAGTTCTTC. This gives the protein CASSVGTYNEQFF.

This clone appeared a single time. The chain combines TRBV7-3 with TRBJ1-1; possible D gene TRBD1, 5 bases. Germline CDR1 and CDR2: SGHTA and FQGTGA. V lost 4 bases to trimming and J lost 4 bases, with 16 bases between them. The CDR3 sequence is 15 residues long. The CDR3, as DNA: TGTGCCAGCAGCTCAAACCCTGGGGGGGGCACTGAAGCTTTCTTT. Protein sequence: CASSSNPGGGTEAFF. Full variable domain (remainder filled in from reference TRBV7-3 and TRBJ1-1): GAGVSQTPSNKVTEKGKYVELRCDPISGHTALYWYRQSLGQGPEFLIYFQGTGAADDSGLPNDRFFAVRPEGSVSTLKIQRTERGDSAVYLCASSSNPGGGTEAFFGQGTRLTVV.